The next 2 T cell receptor beta chains were all read from a single sample in a study of CD8 T cells in Susac syndrome. Random hexamers primed reverse transcription of about 0.45 to 1 ug RNA. TCRdb called the immunoSEQ multiplex PCR reads again in MiXCR, with one record for every CDR3 protein. This table holds roughly 130,000 distinct CDR3 sequences, roughly 94% found once. Sequencing was done on a sample of CD4+ T cells from PBMCs. Every receptor here comes from a human donor with multiple sclerosis.

For the CDR3, the DNA is TGTGCCAGCAGTCCACGACGGGAAGCGAACACTGAAGCTTTCTTT. Its translation is CASSPRREANTEAFF. J is TRBJ1-1 and V is TRBV6-6, with no clear D. V lost 5 bases and J lost 1, with 14 bases in between. Germline V CDR1 and CDR2: MNHNY, SVGAGI (reference sequence). The CDR3 sequence is 15 residues long.

The rearrangement links TRBV20-1 to TRBJ1-1, with D possibly being TRBD1 (6 bases). The CDR3 contains 14 residues. The germline V gene has CDR1 DFQATT and CDR2 SNEGSKA (reference sequence). The V and J ends lost 1 base and 4 bases respectively, with 13 bases between them. CDR3 sequence reads: CSARVTGRSTEAFF. The CDR3 DNA follows: TGCAGTGCTAGAGTCACAGGGCGGAGCACTGAAGCTTTCTTT.